These 11 T cell receptor beta chains originate from one sample sequenced in a study of blood T cells in healthy people across ages. Next came a second PCR, run for about 7 to 12 cycles, which used a sample-barcoded 5' primer along with a J-beta primer mix. TCRdb re-analysed the 5' RACE reads in MiXCR, keeping a single row per CDR3 protein. The table has 1.5 million to 2 million distinct CDR3 sequences, about 28% seen once; the top ten hold over 7%. The sample taken for sequencing was blood. These TCRs come from a woman in her twenties or thirties in good health.

V is TRBV5-1 and J is TRBJ2-1, with D tentatively TRBD2 (6 bases). V lost 4 bases and J 0 bases, leaving 20 bases between the germline ends. The CDR3 covers 18 residues. Germline values: CDR1 SGHRS, CDR2 YFSETQ. This chain's CDR3 is CASSQLRGTRASYNEQFF. The CDR3 coding sequence is TGCGCCAGCAGCCAACTCCGTGGGACTCGCGCCTCCTACAATGAGCAGTTCTTC.

This chain links TRBV9 with TRBJ1-4; D is unresolved. Between the trimmed V and J ends, which lost 0 bases and 4 bases, there was a span of 10 bases. CDR1 SGDLS and CDR2 YYNGEE come from the germline V gene. The CDR3 is made up of 15 amino acids. The CDR3 sequence: CASSVDRQSNEKLFF. As DNA, the CDR3 is TGTGCCAGCAGCGTAGATCGGCAGAGTAATGAAAAACTGTTTTTT. The variable domain in full, with the rest retrieved from reference TRBV9 and TRBJ1-4, is DSGVTQTPKHLITATGQRVTLRCSPRSGDLSVYWYQQSLDQGLQFLIQYYNGEERAKGNILERFSAQQFPDLHSELNLSSLELGDSALYFCASSVDRQSNEKLFFGSGTQLSVL.

This clonotype was counted many times. The V and J genes are TRBV15 and TRBJ2-7; D might be TRBD2 (5 bases). This CDR3 spans 17 amino acids. Looked up from germline, CDR1 is LNHNV and CDR2 is YYDKDF (reference sequence). The V end lost 0 bases, the J end lost 0 bases, and 15 bases lay between the germline ends. CDR3 sequence: CATSRDREEASSYEQYF. The CDR3 nucleotides read TGTGCCACCAGCAGAGATAGAGAGGAGGCGTCCTCCTACGAGCAGTACTTC.

The chain combines TRBV7-2 with TRBJ2-3; possible D gene TRBD2, 6 bases. Germline V gene sequence: CDR1 SGHTA, CDR2 FQGNSA. The CDR3 spans 12 residues. Deletions cut 8 bases from V and 4 bases from J, with 10 bases between. The CDR3 DNA reads as TGTGCCAGCGAAGCGGGTGCAGATACGCAGTATTTT. As protein: CASEAGADTQYF.

This clonotype was recorded a few times. The chain is built from TRBV6-5 and TRBJ2-6; D gene ambiguous. The V gene's germline CDR1 is MNHEY and CDR2 SVGAGI. The V and J ends lost 0 bases and 0 bases respectively, with 18 bases between them. The CDR3 totals 20 residues. DNA of the CDR3: TGTGCCAGCAGTTACTCGATGCCGACATGTTCCATCTCTGGGGCCAACGTCCTGACTTTC. Residues: CASSYSMPTCSISGANVLTF.

The sample holds many counts of this clonotype. The junction shows a germline mismatch at one end, possibly a read error. The chain carries TRBV7-2 and TRBJ1-5; a weak D match, TRBD1 (6 bases). The CDR3 sequence is 15 residues long. Germline-derived CDR1 and CDR2 are SGHTA and FQGNSA. The CDR3 DNA follows: TGTGCCAGCAGTTTAGCGGGGGGCTCCAATCAGCCCCAGCATTTT. Its translation: CASSLAGGSNQPQHF.

The chain couples TRBV7-2 to TRBJ1-1; 9 nucleotides align to TRBD1. V was clipped by 4 bases and J by 2 bases; unmatched bases: 5. The CDR3 runs 15 residues. Germline V lookup: CDR1 SGHTA, CDR2 FQGNSA. The CDR3 DNA reads TGTGCCAGCAGCTCGCACAGGGGGCTCAACACTGAAGCTTTCTTT. It yields the protein CASSSHRGLNTEAFF.

V gene TRBV10-3 combines with J gene TRBJ1-4; weak D call: TRBD1 (6 bases). Trimming left V 3 bases short and J 5 bases short, with 7 bases between. This CDR3 comprises 13 residues. Germline V gene sequence: CDR1 ENHRY, CDR2 SYGVKD. The CDR3 sequence: CAISEQGNEKLFF. CDR3 DNA: TGTGCCATCAGTGAACAGGGAAATGAAAAACTGTTTTTT.

The rearrangement uses TRBV5-4 and TRBJ2-3, with TRBD2 identical over 13 bases. The CDR3 is made up of 15 amino acids. V gave up 4 bases and J gave up 8 bases; unmatched junction bases: 7. CDR1 and CDR2 from the germline V gene are SGHNT and YYREEE (reference sequence). CDR3: CASSNRTSGGVTQYF. The CDR3 region has the DNA TGTGCCAGCAGCAACCGGACTAGCGGGGGAGTTACGCAGTATTTT.

This chain connects TRBV9 to TRBJ2-2; TRBD2 aligns across 11 bases. V lost 0 bases, J lost 5 bases, and 3 bases stayed unmatched. Looked up from germline, CDR1 is SGDLS and CDR2 is YYNGEE. The CDR3 totals 16 residues. The CDR3: CASSVVSSGRTGELFF. The CDR3 DNA sequence: TGTGCCAGCAGCGTAGTGTCTAGCGGGAGGACCGGGGAGCTGTTTTTT.

This clonotype was picked up many times. The chain links TRBV10-3 to TRBJ2-7; TRBD2 agrees at 10 bases. With V trimmed by 4 bases and J by 5 bases, 5 bases remained unmatched. The CDR3 totals 14 residues. The germline gives CDR1 ENHRY, CDR2 SYGVKD. The CDR3 sequence is CAISASGRENEQYF. The CDR3 DNA follows: TGTGCCATCAGTGCTAGCGGGAGAGAAAACGAGCAGTACTTC.